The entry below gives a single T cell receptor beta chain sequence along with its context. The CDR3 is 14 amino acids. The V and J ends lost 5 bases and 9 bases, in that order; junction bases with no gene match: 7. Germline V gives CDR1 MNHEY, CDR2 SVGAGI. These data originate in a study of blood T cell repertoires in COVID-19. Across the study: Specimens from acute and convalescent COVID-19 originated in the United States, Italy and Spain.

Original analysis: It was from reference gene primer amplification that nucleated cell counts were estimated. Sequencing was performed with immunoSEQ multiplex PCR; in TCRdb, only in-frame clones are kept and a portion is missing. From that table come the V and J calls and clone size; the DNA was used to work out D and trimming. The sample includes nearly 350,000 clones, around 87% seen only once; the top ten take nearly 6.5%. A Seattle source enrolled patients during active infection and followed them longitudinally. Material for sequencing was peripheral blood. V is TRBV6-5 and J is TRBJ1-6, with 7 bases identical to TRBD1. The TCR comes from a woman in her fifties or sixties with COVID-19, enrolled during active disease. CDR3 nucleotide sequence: TGTGCCAGCAGTCGAACAGGGGAAGGTTCACCCCTCCACTTT. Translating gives CASSRTGEGSPLHF.